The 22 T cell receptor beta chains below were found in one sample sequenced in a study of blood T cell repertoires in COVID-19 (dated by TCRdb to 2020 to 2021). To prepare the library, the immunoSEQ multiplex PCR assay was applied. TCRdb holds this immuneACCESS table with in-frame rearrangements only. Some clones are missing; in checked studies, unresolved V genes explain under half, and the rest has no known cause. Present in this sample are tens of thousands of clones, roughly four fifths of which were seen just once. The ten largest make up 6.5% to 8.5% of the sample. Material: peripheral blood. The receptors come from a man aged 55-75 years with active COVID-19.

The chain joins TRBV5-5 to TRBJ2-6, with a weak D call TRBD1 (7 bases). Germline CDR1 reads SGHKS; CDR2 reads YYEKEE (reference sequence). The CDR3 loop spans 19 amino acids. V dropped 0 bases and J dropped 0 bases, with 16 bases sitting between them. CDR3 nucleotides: TGTGCCAGCAGCTTGGCCTTGACAGGGACTTTCTCTGGGGCCAACGTCCTGACTTTC. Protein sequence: CASSLALTGTFSGANVLTF. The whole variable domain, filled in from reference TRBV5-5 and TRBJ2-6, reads DAGVTQSPTHLIKTRGQQVTLRCSPISGHKSVSWYQQVLGQGPQFIFQYYEKEERGRGNFPDRFSARQFPNYSSELNVNALLLGDSALYLCASSLALTGTFSGANVLTFGAGSRLTVL.

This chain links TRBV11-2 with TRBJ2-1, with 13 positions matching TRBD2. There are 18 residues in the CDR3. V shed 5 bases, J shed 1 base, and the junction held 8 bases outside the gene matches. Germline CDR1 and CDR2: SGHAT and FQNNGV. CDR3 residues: CASSKSGTSGISYNEQFF. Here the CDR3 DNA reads TGTGCCAGCAGCAAATCCGGGACTAGCGGGATATCCTACAATGAGCAGTTCTTC.

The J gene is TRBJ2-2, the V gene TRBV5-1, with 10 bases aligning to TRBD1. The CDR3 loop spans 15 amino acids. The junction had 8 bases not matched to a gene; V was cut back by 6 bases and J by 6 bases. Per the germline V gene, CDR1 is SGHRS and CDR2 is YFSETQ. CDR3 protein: CASMGRQGAAGELFF. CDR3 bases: TGCGCCAGCATGGGTAGACAGGGGGCTGCCGGGGAGCTGTTTTTT.

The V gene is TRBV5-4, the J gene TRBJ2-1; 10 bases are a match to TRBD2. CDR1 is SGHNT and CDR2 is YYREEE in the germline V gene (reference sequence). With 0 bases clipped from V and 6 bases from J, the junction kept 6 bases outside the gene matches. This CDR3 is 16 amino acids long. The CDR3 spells CASSLAGSGGVNEQFF. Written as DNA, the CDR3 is TGTGCCAGCAGCTTGGCCGGGAGCGGGGGGGTCAATGAGCAGTTCTTC.

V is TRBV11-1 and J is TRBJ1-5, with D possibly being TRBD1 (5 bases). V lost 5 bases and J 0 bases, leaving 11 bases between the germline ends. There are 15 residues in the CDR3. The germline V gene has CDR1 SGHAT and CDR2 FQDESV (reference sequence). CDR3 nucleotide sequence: TGTGCCAGCAGCGTCGGGACTCATAGCAATCAGCCCCAGCATTTT. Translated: CASSVGTHSNQPQHF.

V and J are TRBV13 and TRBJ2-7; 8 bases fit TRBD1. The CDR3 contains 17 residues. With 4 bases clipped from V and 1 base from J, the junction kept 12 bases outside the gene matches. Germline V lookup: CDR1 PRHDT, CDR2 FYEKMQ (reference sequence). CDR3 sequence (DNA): TGTGCCAGCAGCTCACGACCCAGGGGGCGAGGATCCTACGAGCAGTACTTC. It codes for CASSSRPRGRGSYEQYF.

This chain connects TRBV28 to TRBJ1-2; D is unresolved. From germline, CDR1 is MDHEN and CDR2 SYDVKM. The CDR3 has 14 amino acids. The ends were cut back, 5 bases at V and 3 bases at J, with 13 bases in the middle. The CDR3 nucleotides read TGTGCCAGCAGTCTTAACATCGGGGACTATGGCTACACCTTC. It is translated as CASSLNIGDYGYTF.

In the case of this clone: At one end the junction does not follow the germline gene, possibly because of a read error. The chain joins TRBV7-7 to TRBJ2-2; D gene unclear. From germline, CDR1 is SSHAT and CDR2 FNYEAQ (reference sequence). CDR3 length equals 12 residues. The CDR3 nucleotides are TGTGCTAGCAGCCAGAACGCCGGGGAGCTGTTTTTT. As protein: CASSQNAGELFF.

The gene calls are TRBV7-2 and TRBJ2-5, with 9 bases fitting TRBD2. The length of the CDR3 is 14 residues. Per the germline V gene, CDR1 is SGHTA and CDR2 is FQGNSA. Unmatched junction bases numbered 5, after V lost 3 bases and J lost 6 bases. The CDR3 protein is CASSLGGGAKTQYF. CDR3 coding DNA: TGTGCCAGCAGCTTGGGCGGGGGGGCGAAGACCCAGTACTTC.

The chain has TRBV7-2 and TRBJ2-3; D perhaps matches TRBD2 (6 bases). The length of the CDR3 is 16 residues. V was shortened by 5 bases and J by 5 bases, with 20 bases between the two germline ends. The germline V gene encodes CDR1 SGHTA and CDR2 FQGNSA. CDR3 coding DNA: TGTGCCAGCAGCCCAATGCCGGGAGTAGGGGTAGATACGCAGTATTTT. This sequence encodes CASSPMPGVGVDTQYF. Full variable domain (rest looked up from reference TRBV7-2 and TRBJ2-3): GAGVSQSPSNKVTEKGKDVELRCDPISGHTALYWYRQSLGQGLEFLIYFQGNSAPDKSGLPSDRFSAERTGGSVSTLTIQRTQQEDSAVYLCASSPMPGVGVDTQYFGPGTRLTVL.

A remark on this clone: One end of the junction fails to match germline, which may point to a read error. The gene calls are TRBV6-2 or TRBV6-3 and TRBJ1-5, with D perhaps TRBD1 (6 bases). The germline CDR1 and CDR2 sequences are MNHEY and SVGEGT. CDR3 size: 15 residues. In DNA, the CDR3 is TGTGCCAACAGTTTCAGGGGTGTAGGCAATCAGCCCCAGCATTTT. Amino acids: CANSFRGVGNQPQHF.

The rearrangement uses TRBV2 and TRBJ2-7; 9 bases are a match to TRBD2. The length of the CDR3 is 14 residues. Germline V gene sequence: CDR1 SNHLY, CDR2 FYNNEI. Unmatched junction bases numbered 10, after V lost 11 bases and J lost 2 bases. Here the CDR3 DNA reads TGTGCCGGGGCGAAAGCGGGGGGCACCTACGAGCAGTACTTC. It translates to CAGAKAGGTYEQYF. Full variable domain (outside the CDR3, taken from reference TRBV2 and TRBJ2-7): EPEVTQTPSHQVTQMGQEVILRCVPISNHLYFYWYRQILGQKVEFLVSFYNNEISEKSEIFDDQFSVERPDGSNFTLKIRSTKLEDSAMYFCAGAKAGGTYEQYFGPGTRLTVT.

The CDR3 loop reads CAWSVGLSSYEQYF. Here the CDR3 DNA reads TGTGCCTGGAGTGTTGGGCTCAGCTCCTACGAGCAGTACTTC. The rearrangement links TRBV30 to TRBJ2-7; D not certain. The germline V gene encodes CDR1 GTSNPN and CDR2 SVGIG (reference sequence). CDR3 length equals 14 residues. V gave up 0 bases and J gave up 0 bases, with 9 bases separating them.

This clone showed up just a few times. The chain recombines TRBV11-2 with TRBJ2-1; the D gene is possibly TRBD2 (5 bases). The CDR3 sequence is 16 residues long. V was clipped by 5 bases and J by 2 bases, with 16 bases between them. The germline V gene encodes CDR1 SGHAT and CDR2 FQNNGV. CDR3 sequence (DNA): TGTGCCAGCAGCGACTATCCTTCTCGGACCTACAATGAGCAGTTCTTC. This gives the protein CASSDYPSRTYNEQFF.

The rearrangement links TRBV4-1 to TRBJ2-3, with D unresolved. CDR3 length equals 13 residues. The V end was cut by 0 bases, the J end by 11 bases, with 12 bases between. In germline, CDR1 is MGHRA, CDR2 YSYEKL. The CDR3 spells CASSQETPTQQYF. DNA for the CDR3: TGCGCCAGCAGCCAAGAAACTCCCACCCAGCAGTATTTT.

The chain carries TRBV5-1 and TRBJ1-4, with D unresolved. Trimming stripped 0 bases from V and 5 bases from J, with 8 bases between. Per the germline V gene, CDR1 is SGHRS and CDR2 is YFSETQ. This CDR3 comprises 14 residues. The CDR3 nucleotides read TGCGCCAGCAGCTTGGGTCGAGGGAATGAAAAACTGTTTTTT. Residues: CASSLGRGNEKLFF. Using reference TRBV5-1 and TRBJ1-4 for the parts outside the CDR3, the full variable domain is KAGVTQTPRYLIKTRGQQVTLSCSPISGHRSVSWYQQTPGQGLQFLFEYFSETQRNKGNFPGRFSGRQFSNSRSEMNVSTLELGDSALYLCASSLGRGNEKLFFGSGTQLSVL.

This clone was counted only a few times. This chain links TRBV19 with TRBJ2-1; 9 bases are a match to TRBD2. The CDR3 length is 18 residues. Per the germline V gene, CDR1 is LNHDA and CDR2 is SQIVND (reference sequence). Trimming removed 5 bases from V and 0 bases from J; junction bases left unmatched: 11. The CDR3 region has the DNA TGTGCCAGTAGTCCAGGCAGTAGCGGGGGACGCTCCTACAATGAGCAGTTCTTC. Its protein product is CASSPGSSGGRSYNEQFF.

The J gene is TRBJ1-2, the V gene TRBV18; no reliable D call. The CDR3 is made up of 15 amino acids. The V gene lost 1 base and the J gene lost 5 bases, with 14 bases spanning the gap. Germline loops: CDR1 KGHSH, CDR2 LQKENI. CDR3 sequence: CASSPRAEALYGYTF. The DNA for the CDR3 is TGTGCCAGCTCACCACGAGCAGAGGCCCTTTATGGCTACACCTTC.

For the CDR3, the DNA is TGTGCCAGCAGCCTACCGGGGACTAGCGGGACCGGGGAGCTGTTTTTT. Translation gives CASSLPGTSGTGELFF. V usage is TRBV13 and J usage is TRBJ2-2; 12 bases agree with TRBD2. V was clipped by 5 bases and J by 5 bases; unmatched bases: 6. Germline V CDR1 and CDR2: PRHDT, FYEKMQ (reference sequence). This CDR3 comprises 16 residues.

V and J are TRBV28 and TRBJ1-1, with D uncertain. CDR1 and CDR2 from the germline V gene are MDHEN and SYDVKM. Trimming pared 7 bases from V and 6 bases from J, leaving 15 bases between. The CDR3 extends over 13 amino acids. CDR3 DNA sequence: TGTGCCAGCACCCCGACCGGGGTCGCTGAAGCTTTCTTT. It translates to CASTPTGVAEAFF.

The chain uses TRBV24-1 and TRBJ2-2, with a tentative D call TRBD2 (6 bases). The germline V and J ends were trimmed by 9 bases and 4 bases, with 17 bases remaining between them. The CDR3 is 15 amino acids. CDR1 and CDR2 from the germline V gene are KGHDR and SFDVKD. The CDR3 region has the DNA TGTGCCACCGGCGCCGGGAGTCCCGTCACCGGGGAGCTGTTTTTT. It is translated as CATGAGSPVTGELFF.

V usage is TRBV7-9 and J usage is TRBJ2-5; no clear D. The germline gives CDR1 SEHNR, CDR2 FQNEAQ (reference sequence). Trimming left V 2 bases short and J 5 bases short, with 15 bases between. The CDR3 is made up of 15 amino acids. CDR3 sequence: CASSLISASRETQYF. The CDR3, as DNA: TGTGCCAGCAGCTTAATCTCGGCTAGTCGGGAGACCCAGTACTTC.